The 17 T cell receptor beta chains reported below all come from one sample, sequenced in a study of T cell responses to AZD1222 COVID-19 vaccine. Profiled with immunoSEQ multiplex PCR; TCRdb holds only in-frame clones, not every one. The table lists under 150,000 clones, around 91% of them singletons. The sample here was peripheral blood, taken 28 days after the second AZD1222 dose. These receptors were taken from an adult who received the AZD1222 COVID-19 vaccine.

This clone occurred once. This chain links TRBV12-3 or TRBV12-4 with TRBJ1-6; D gene ambiguous. There are 13 residues in the CDR3. With 5 bases removed from V and 8 bases from J, the gap between germline ends came to 10 bases. The CDR3 DNA sequence: TGTGCCAGCAGTGCCGGGTTATATTCACCCCTCCACTTT. Amino acid sequence: CASSAGLYSPLHF.

V is TRBV13 and J is TRBJ1-2, with a weak D call TRBD1 (5 bases). V lost 7 bases to trimming and J lost 6 bases, with 21 bases between them. The V gene's germline CDR1 is PRHDT and CDR2 FYEKMQ (reference sequence). CDR3 length equals 15 residues. The CDR3 protein is CASNNMGGVNDGYTF. In DNA form, the CDR3 reads TGTGCCAGCAACAACATGGGAGGGGTTAATGATGGCTACACCTTC.

This CDR3 reads CASSQRGAKLFF. The CDR3 region has the DNA TGTGCCAGCAGCCAGCGGGGGGCAAAACTGTTTTTT. V is TRBV3-1 (or the pseudogene TRBV3-2) and J is TRBJ1-4; tentatively, D is TRBD1 (6 bases). Between the trimmed V and J ends, which lost 3 bases and 10 bases, there was a span of 9 bases. There are 12 residues in the CDR3. Germline assignment: CDR1 LGHDT and CDR2 YNNKEL (reference sequence).

This chain uses TRBV18 with TRBJ2-3; D uncertain. The germline V gene has CDR1 KGHSH and CDR2 LQKENI. The V end was cut by 3 bases, the J end by 1 base, with 14 bases between. The CDR3 is made up of 16 amino acids. CDR3 in amino acids: CASSPRLRPGTDTQYF. The CDR3, as DNA: TGTGCCAGCTCACCCCGACTTCGACCTGGCACAGATACGCAGTATTTT.

The chain is built from TRBV18 and TRBJ2-5, with 8 bases lining up with TRBD2. This CDR3 comprises 16 residues. V gave up 1 base and J gave up 2 bases; unmatched junction bases: 6. Per germline, CDR1 KGHSH and CDR2 LQKENI. The chain's CDR3 is CASSPLSGSLQETQYF. For the CDR3, the DNA is TGTGCCAGCTCACCACTCAGCGGGAGCCTACAAGAGACCCAGTACTTC.

The rearrangement joins TRBV5-1 to TRBJ1-1; D not resolved. Germline V gene lookup returns CDR1 SGHRS and CDR2 YFSETQ. The CDR3 is 14 residues long. V lost 4 bases to trimming and J lost 1 base, with 11 bases between them. The DNA for the CDR3 is TGCGCCAGCAGCCCAGCCCCTAAGAACACTGAAGCTTTCTTT. It yields the protein CASSPAPKNTEAFF.

CDR3 nucleotides: TGTGCCAGCAGCGACCCCGGGACAAGCTATGGCTACACCTTC. Protein: CASSDPGTSYGYTF. The chain carries TRBV7-6 and TRBJ1-2; D possibly corresponds to TRBD1 (6 bases). V lost 5 bases and J 4 bases, leaving 14 bases between the germline ends. The CDR3 is 14 amino acids. CDR1 is SGHVS, CDR2 FNYEAQ, per germline. Complete variable domain (other parts from reference TRBV7-6 and TRBJ1-2): GAGVSQSPRYKVTKRGQDVALRCDPISGHVSLYWYRQALGQGPEFLTYFNYEAQQDKSGLPNDRFSAERPEGSISTLTIQRTEQRDSAMYRCASSDPGTSYGYTFGSGTRLTVV.

This rearrangement joins TRBV29-1 to TRBJ1-2, with D tentatively TRBD1 (5 bases). Germline CDR1 is SQVTM and CDR2 is ANQGSEA. CDR3 size: 13 residues. V gave up 3 bases and J gave up 7 bases, with 15 bases separating them. This chain's CDR3 is CSVDTGDLSGYTF. CDR3 coding DNA: TGCAGCGTTGATACGGGGGATTTAAGTGGCTACACCTTC. The whole variable domain, remainder taken from reference TRBV29-1 and TRBJ1-2, is SAVISQKPSRDICQRGTSLTIQCQVDSQVTMMFWYRQQPGQSLTLIATANQGSEATYESGFVIDKFPISRPNLTFSTLTVSNMSPEDSSIYLCSVDTGDLSGYTFGSGTRLTVV.

In this sample, this clone turned up a few times. The V call is TRBV6-4, the J call TRBJ1-1; tentatively, D is TRBD1 (5 bases). CDR3 size: 14 residues. The V end was cut by 7 bases, the J end by 1 base, with 13 bases between. Germline CDR1 MRHNA, CDR2 SNTAGT. The DNA for the CDR3 is TGTGCCAGCAAGTTTGGGGCAGAGAACACTGAAGCTTTCTTT. This translates into CASKFGAENTEAFF.

The CDR3 here is CASTARSRDTEAFF. The CDR3 region has the DNA TGTGCCAGTACCGCCCGGTCTCGGGACACTGAAGCTTTCTTT. This rearrangement joins TRBV19 to TRBJ1-1; no reliable D call. The CDR3 spans 14 residues. CDR1 is LNHDA, CDR2 SQIVND, per germline (reference sequence). V was pared by 7 bases and J by 3 bases, with 15 bases between.

The gene calls are TRBV5-4 and TRBJ2-1, with D possibly matching TRBD2 (5 bases). V gave up 4 bases and J gave up 7 bases, with 12 bases separating them. The CDR3 runs 13 residues. Looked up from germline, CDR1 is SGHNT and CDR2 is YYREEE (reference sequence). CDR3 sequence (DNA): TGTGCCAGCAGCCGGGCATCGGGAAATGAGCAGTTCTTC. Amino acids: CASSRASGNEQFF.

V usage is TRBV2 and J usage is TRBJ1-2; 8 nucleotides match TRBD1. With V trimmed by 4 bases and J by 4 bases, 8 bases remained unmatched. Looked up from germline, CDR1 is SNHLY and CDR2 is FYNNEI. The CDR3 loop spans 15 amino acids. The CDR3 spells CASSGGSGQAYGYTF. CDR3 bases: TGTGCCAGCAGTGGGGGGTCGGGACAGGCCTATGGCTACACCTTC.

The chain couples TRBV6-5 to TRBJ1-1; no clear D. The germline gives CDR1 MNHEY, CDR2 SVGAGI. The CDR3 is 13 residues long. Trimming took off 7 bases at V and 0 bases at J, with 9 bases between the two ends. The CDR3 region is CASMDGMNTEAFF. The CDR3 DNA is TGTGCCAGCATGGACGGGATGAACACTGAAGCTTTCTTT.

Note on this clone: Other DNA sequences from this sample encode an identical CDR3 as well. The chain links TRBV24-1 to TRBJ2-3; possibly TRBD1 for D (6 bases). V gave up 3 bases and J gave up 1 base, with 7 bases separating them. The CDR3 consists of 14 residues. Germline V gives CDR1 KGHDR, CDR2 SFDVKD. The CDR3 sequence: CATSDRTGTDTQYF. CDR3 DNA: TGTGCCACCAGTGATCGGACAGGCACAGATACGCAGTATTTT.

This rearrangement joins TRBV6-5 to TRBJ1-1, with 8 nucleotides matching TRBD1. The germline V gene has CDR1 MNHEY and CDR2 SVGAGI. The ends lost 7 bases at V and 5 bases at J; junction bases unmatched: 9. The CDR3 length is 14 residues. The CDR3 protein is CASNSGTGWTEAFF. CDR3 nucleotides: TGTGCCAGCAACTCCGGGACAGGATGGACTGAAGCTTTCTTT.

This chain joins TRBV11-2 and TRBJ2-3, with D tentatively TRBD1 or TRBD2 (5 bases each). The CDR3 sequence is 15 residues long. The V end was cut by 5 bases, the J end by 5 bases, with 17 bases between. From germline, CDR1 is SGHAT and CDR2 FQNNGV. The CDR3 reads CASSRDVYYVDTQYF. In DNA form, the CDR3 reads TGTGCCAGCAGCCGGGACGTGTATTACGTAGATACGCAGTATTTT.

This chain uses TRBV6-5 with TRBJ2-3; weak D call: TRBD1 (5 bases). The CDR3 has 15 amino acids. V was pared by 6 bases and J by 6 bases, with 19 bases between. Germline CDR1 and CDR2: MNHEY and SVGAGI. The CDR3 DNA reads TGTGCCAGCAGACCTCGGACATCCCGTGGCGATACGCAGTATTTT. Protein product: CASRPRTSRGDTQYF.